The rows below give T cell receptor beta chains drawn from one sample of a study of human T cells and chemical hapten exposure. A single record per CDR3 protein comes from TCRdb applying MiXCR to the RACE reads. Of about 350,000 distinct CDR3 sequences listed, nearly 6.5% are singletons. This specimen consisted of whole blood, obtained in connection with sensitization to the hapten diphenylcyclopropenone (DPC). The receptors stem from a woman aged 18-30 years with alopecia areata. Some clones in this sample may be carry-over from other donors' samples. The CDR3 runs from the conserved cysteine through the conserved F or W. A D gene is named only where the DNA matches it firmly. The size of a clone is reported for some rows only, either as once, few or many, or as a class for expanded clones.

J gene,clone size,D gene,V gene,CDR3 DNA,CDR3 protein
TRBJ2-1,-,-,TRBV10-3,TGTGCCATCAGTGAACTAGCTCACAATGAGCAGTTCTTC,CAISELAHNEQFF
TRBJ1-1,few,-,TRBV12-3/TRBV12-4,TGTGCCAGCAGCCTCCGGACAGTGAACACTGAAGCTTTCTTT,CASSLRTVNTEAFF
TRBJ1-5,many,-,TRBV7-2,TGTGCCAGCAGCTTAGATGGAGGGAACAATCAGCCCCAGCATTTT,CASSLDGGNNQPQHF
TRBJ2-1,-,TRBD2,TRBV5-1,TGCGCCAGCAGCTTCGGGGTAGCGGGGTACAATGAGCAGTTCTTC,CASSFGVAGYNEQFF
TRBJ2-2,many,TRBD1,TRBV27,TGTGCCAGCAGACGACAGGGGGCAAACACCGGGGAGCTGTTTTTT,CASRRQGANTGELFF
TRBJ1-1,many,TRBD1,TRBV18,TGTGCCACCAAAGGGACAGGGGAGACAGCTTTCTTT,CATKGTGETAFF
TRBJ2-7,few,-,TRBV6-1,TGTGCCAGCAGTGTTGAAAAGTACGAGCAGTACTTC,CASSVEKYEQYF
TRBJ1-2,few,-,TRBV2,TGTGCCAGCAGATTCCGGGGCCTCTTGAGCTACACCTTC,CASRFRGLLSYTF
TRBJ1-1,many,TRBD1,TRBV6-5,TGTGCCAGCAGTTACAACTCCGGGACAGGCACTGAAGCTTTCTTT,CASSYNSGTGTEAFF
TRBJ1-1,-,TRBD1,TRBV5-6,TGTGCCAGGACAGGGGGGCCTTTCTTT,CARTGGPFF
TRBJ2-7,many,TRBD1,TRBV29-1,TGCAGCGTCGCCGGGACAGGGTACGAGCAGTACTTC,CSVAGTGYEQYF
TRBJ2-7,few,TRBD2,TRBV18,TGTGCCAGCTCACAGACTAGCGGGGGGACCTACGAGCAGTACTTC,CASSQTSGGTYEQYF
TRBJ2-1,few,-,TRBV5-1,TGCGCCAGCAGCCACGAACACCCCAGCCTCAATGAGCAGTTCTTC,CASSHEHPSLNEQFF